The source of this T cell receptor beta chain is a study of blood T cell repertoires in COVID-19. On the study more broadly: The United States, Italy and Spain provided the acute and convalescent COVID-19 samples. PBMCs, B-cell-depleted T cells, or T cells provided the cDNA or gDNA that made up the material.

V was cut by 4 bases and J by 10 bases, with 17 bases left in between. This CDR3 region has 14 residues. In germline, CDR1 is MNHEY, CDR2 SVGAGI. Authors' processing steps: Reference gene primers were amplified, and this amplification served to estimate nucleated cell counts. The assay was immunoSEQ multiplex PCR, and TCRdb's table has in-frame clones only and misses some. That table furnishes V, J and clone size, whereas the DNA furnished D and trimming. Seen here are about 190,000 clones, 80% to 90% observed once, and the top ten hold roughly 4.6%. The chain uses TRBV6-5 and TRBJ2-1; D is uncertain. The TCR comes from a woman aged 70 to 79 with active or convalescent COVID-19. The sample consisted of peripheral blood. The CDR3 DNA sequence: TGTGCCAGCAGTTCGCGAAGCGACTTGCTAGAGCAGTTCTTC. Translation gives CASSSRSDLLEQFF.